One and the same sample provided the 13 T cell receptor beta chains below, sequenced in a study of T cell responses to AZD1222 COVID-19 vaccine. This table comes from immunoSEQ multiplex PCR, and its TCRdb copy is limited to in-frame clones, with some not included. Among roughly 120,000 clones listed, approximately 90% were seen once. The sequences come from peripheral blood, collected on day 0 of AZD1222 vaccination. Receptors originate from an adult in good health.

This chain links TRBV13 with TRBJ1-5, with 9 bases identical to TRBD1. The V segment lost 5 bases and the J segment 9 bases; nucleotides outside the gene matches: 8. The CDR3 totals 14 residues. Looked up from germline, CDR1 is PRHDT and CDR2 is FYEKMQ (reference sequence). The CDR3 DNA follows: TGTGCCAGCAGCCAACAGGGACAGGGAGGGCCCCAGCATTTT. Translation gives CASSQQGQGGPQHF. The variable domain in full, completed from reference TRBV13 and TRBJ1-5, reads AAGVIQSPRHLIKEKRETATLKCYPIPRHDTVYWYQQGPGQDPQFLISFYEKMQSDKGSIPDRFSAQQFSDYHSELNMSSLELGDSALYFCASSQQGQGGPQHFGDGTRLSIL.

The rearrangement uses TRBV30 and TRBJ1-1, with 11 nucleotides matching TRBD1. Trimming removed 3 bases from V and 0 bases from J; junction bases left unmatched: 6. Germline CDR1 GTSNPN, CDR2 SVGIG (reference sequence). The CDR3 is 16 residues long. CDR3 in amino acids: CAWSRTGGWMNTEAFF. The CDR3 nucleotides read TGTGCCTGGAGCCGGACAGGGGGCTGGATGAACACTGAAGCTTTCTTT.

This rearrangement joins TRBV19 to TRBJ2-1; possibly TRBD2 for D (6 bases). The CDR3 extends over 14 amino acids. Germline V CDR1 and CDR2: LNHDA, SQIVND (reference sequence). The V and J ends lost 1 base and 6 bases respectively, with 10 bases between them. This chain's CDR3 is CASSIGGRLNEQFF. The CDR3 DNA reads as TGTGCCAGTAGTATAGGTGGGAGGCTCAATGAGCAGTTCTTC.

The chain combines TRBV5-1 with TRBJ1-4; TRBD1 agrees at 9 bases. Germline assignment: CDR1 SGHRS and CDR2 YFSETQ. V lost 4 bases and J lost 0; bases outside the gene matches: 4. There are 16 residues in the CDR3. The CDR3 DNA reads TGCGCCAGCAGCGGGGGGACAGGGCCAACTAATGAAAAACTGTTTTTT. Translation: CASSGGTGPTNEKLFF.

The rearrangement joins TRBV18 to TRBJ1-2; 9 positions match TRBD1. The trim removed 3 bases at V and 6 bases at J, leaving 5 bases unmatched. Germline loops: CDR1 KGHSH, CDR2 LQKENI. This CDR3 is built from 14 residues. The chain's CDR3 is CASSPRDRVDGYTF. In nucleotides, the CDR3 is TGTGCCAGCTCACCCCGGGACAGGGTCGATGGCTACACCTTC. The full variable domain, in which reference TRBV18 and TRBJ1-2 provide the parts outside the CDR3, is NAGVMQNPRHLVRRRGQEARLRCSPMKGHSHVYWYRQLPEEGLKFMVYLQKENIIDESGMPKERFSAEFPKEGPSILRIQQVVRGDSAAYFCASSPRDRVDGYTFGSGTRLTVV.

The V call is TRBV2, the J call TRBJ1-1, with 10 bases fitting TRBD1. J lost 4 bases, V lost 4 bases, and 3 bases had no gene match. The CDR3 runs to 14 residues. Germline CDR1 SNHLY, CDR2 FYNNEI. This CDR3 reads CASSVGQGSTEAFF. In DNA form, the CDR3 reads TGTGCCAGCAGTGTGGGACAGGGGAGCACTGAAGCTTTCTTT.

V usage is TRBV9 and J usage is TRBJ2-3; a weak D match, TRBD1 (6 bases). Trimming left V 3 bases short and J 11 bases short, with 19 bases between. Germline values: CDR1 SGDLS, CDR2 YYNGEE. The CDR3 is 14 amino acids. The CDR3 coding sequence is TGTGCCAGCAGCGCCATGACAGGTCCACAACTGCAGTATTTT. Translating gives CASSAMTGPQLQYF.

The rearrangement links TRBV6-1 to TRBJ1-1; a weak D match, TRBD1 (5 bases). Trimming cost V 0 bases and J 6 bases, with 14 bases left between them. The CDR3 loop spans 15 amino acids. Germline V CDR1 and CDR2: MNHNS, SASEGT. CDR3: CASSEAPGKFAEAFF. CDR3 in DNA: TGTGCCAGCAGTGAAGCGCCAGGGAAATTCGCTGAAGCTTTCTTT.

This clone was counted a single time. This chain joins TRBV7-9 and TRBJ1-4; a weak D match, TRBD1 (5 bases). Germline V gene sequence: CDR1 SEHNR, CDR2 FQNEAQ (reference sequence). The V and J ends lost 3 bases and 7 bases respectively, with 12 bases between them. This CDR3 has 14 residues. The DNA of the CDR3 is TGTGCCAGCAGCTTTGGTGACAGACTTGAAAAACTGTTTTTT. Protein product: CASSFGDRLEKLFF.

The V and J genes are TRBV4-3 and TRBJ2-7; 10 nucleotides agree with TRBD2. The CDR3 spans 14 residues. Losses at the gene ends were 3 bases for V and 4 bases for J; bases not matched to a gene: 3. CDR1 is LGHNA and CDR2 is YSLEER in the germline V gene. CDR3 amino acids: CASSQQREGYEQYF. CDR3 sequence (DNA): TGCGCCAGCAGCCAGCAGCGGGAGGGGTACGAGCAGTACTTC.

This chain joins TRBV7-9 and TRBJ1-5; D remains unclear. The germline V gene has CDR1 SEHNR and CDR2 FQNEAQ (reference sequence). This CDR3 has 14 amino acids. Trimming removed 0 bases from V and 6 bases from J, with 9 bases in between. The CDR3 region is CASSLAGFGQPQHF. DNA for the CDR3: TGTGCCAGCAGCTTAGCAGGATTCGGTCAGCCCCAGCATTTT.

V is TRBV19 and J is TRBJ1-6; the D gene is possibly TRBD1 (6 bases). Germline V gene data show CDR1 as LNHDA and CDR2 as SQIVND (reference sequence). The CDR3 consists of 13 residues. Trimming shortened V by 3 bases and J by 7 bases, and 7 bases separated the two germline ends. As DNA, the CDR3 is TGTGCCAGTAGTATTAGGGGGAATTCACCCCTCCACTTT. This sequence encodes CASSIRGNSPLHF.

The V gene is TRBV29-1, the J gene TRBJ1-2, with 10 bases lining up with TRBD1. Trimming at V came to 7 bases and at J to 8 bases, leaving 22 bases not matched to a gene. The CDR3 totals 17 residues. Germline assignment: CDR1 SQVTM and CDR2 ANQGSEA. The CDR3 region has the DNA TGCAGCGCCACTTCGGTACGAGAGGGACAGGGGCGACGGGGCTACACCTTC. This gives the protein CSATSVREGQGRRGYTF.